The 22 T cell receptor beta chains given below trace back to one sample, sequenced in a study of cytomegalovirus exposure and HLA in healthy donors. It was with 60 Vbeta and 13 Jbeta primers that the PCR ran. Repertoires were generated with immunoSEQ multiplex PCR, while TCRdb's copy carries only in-frame clones and drops some. The sample records 150,000 or so clones, about 70% being singletons. The sample was PBMCs. These receptor sequences come from a male donor in good health and CMV-seronegative.

The genes are TRBV15 and TRBJ1-2; 7 bases fit TRBD1. Per the germline V gene, CDR1 is LNHNV and CDR2 is YYDKDF (reference sequence). CDR3 length: 13 amino acids. The V segment lost 6 bases and the J segment 2 bases; nucleotides outside the gene matches: 3. CDR3 coding DNA: TGTGCCACCAGTCTGGACAGGAACTATGGCTACACCTTC. Translation gives CATSLDRNYGYTF. The whole variable domain, filled in from reference TRBV15 and TRBJ1-2, reads DAMVIQNPRYQVTQFGKPVTLSCSQTLNHNVMYWYQQKSSQAPKLLFHYYDKDFNNEADTPDNFQSRRPNTSFCFLDIRSPGLGDTAMYLCATSLDRNYGYTFGSGTRLTVV.

The rearrangement links TRBV6-4 to TRBJ1-6, with 8 bases matching TRBD1. CDR3 length: 14 amino acids. The trim removed 3 bases at V and 5 bases at J, leaving 0 bases unmatched. Germline V lookup: CDR1 MRHNA, CDR2 SNTAGT. The CDR3 DNA reads TGTGCCAGCAGTGAGGACAGGGATAATTCACCCCTCCACTTT. Protein sequence: CASSEDRDNSPLHF.

The rearrangement links TRBV6-6 to TRBJ1-1, with D perhaps matching TRBD1 (6 bases). Germline V gene lookup returns CDR1 MNHNY and CDR2 SVGAGI (reference sequence). This CDR3 contains 13 residues. Between the trimmed V and J ends, which lost 7 bases and 11 bases, there was a span of 20 bases. In DNA, the CDR3 is TGTGCCAGCAACCAAGGGGGAGGGGAGGTTGCTTTCTTT. It yields the protein CASNQGGGEVAFF.

This clone was counted between two and nine times. The chain combines TRBV19 with TRBJ2-7, with 8 bases identical to TRBD1. The CDR3 is 15 residues long. CDR1 and CDR2 from the germline V gene are LNHDA and SQIVND (reference sequence). V was clipped by 5 bases and J by 0 bases; unmatched bases: 6. CDR3 sequence (DNA): TGTGCCAGTAGTTCAACGGGACAGGCCTCCTACGAGCAGTACTTC. It codes for CASSSTGQASYEQYF.

The chain employs TRBV11-1 and TRBJ2-5; maybe TRBD2 (5 bases). The assigned J gene may be wrong: the sequence end matches TRBJ2-7 better. The CDR3 covers 14 residues. The germline V gene has CDR1 SGHAT and CDR2 FQDESV (reference sequence). CDR3 bases: TGTGCCAGCAGCTTGGACTCTTCCTCCTACGAGCAGTACTTC. Its translation is CASSLDSSSYEQYF.

This clone was counted a few times. The chain combines TRBV5-4 with TRBJ2-4, with D possibly TRBD2 on 5 matching bases. Germline CDR1 SGHNT, CDR2 YYREEE (reference sequence). The CDR3 length is 14 residues. Trimming shortened V by 4 bases and J by 4 bases, and 12 bases separated the two germline ends. This CDR3 is CASSRGLGKNIQYF. The CDR3 nucleotides read TGTGCCAGCAGCCGAGGGCTTGGGAAAAACATTCAGTACTTC.

V gene TRBV6-4 combines with J gene TRBJ2-3; 11 positions match TRBD2. J lost 3 bases, V lost 1 base, and 9 bases had no gene match. The CDR3 runs 18 residues. Germline V gene data show CDR1 as MRHNA and CDR2 as SNTAGT. The CDR3 loop is CASSDFVAGGPRTDTQYF. The DNA for the CDR3 is TGTGCCAGCAGTGACTTTGTAGCGGGGGGGCCCAGGACAGATACGCAGTATTTT.

This clone appeared once. CDR3 nucleotides: TGTGCCAGCAGTTTGGGACTCCCGCACACCACCCAGTACTTC. Its translation: CASSLGLPHTTQYF. The chain combines TRBV6-6 with TRBJ2-5; D is perhaps TRBD2 (6 bases). V was trimmed by 4 bases and J by 8 bases, leaving 17 bases between them. CDR3 size: 14 residues. Germline-derived CDR1 and CDR2 are MNHNY and SVGAGI (reference sequence).

The chain combines TRBV7-2 with TRBJ1-5; D remains ambiguous. Deletions cut 0 bases from V and 4 bases from J, with 7 bases between. Germline V lookup: CDR1 SGHTA, CDR2 FQGNSA. The CDR3 is 14 amino acids. CDR3 region: CASSLAGENQPQHF. CDR3 in DNA: TGTGCCAGCAGCTTAGCGGGAGAGAATCAGCCCCAGCATTTT.

This rearrangement joins TRBV6-6 to TRBJ2-2; D is ambiguous. The CDR3 contains 11 residues. CDR1 is MNHNY, CDR2 SVGAGI, per germline (reference sequence). Trimming took 8 bases from V and 4 from J, leaving 5 bases between them. CDR3 loop: CASAVTGELFF. In nucleotides, the CDR3 is TGTGCCAGCGCAGTCACCGGGGAGCTGTTTTTT.

The chain links TRBV7-2 to TRBJ1-1; D remains ambiguous. The CDR3 runs to 16 residues. CDR1 and CDR2 (germline): SGHTA, FQGNSA. V lost 4 bases to trimming and J lost 2 bases, with 17 bases between them. CDR3 amino acids: CASSSGGGRINTEAFF. As DNA, the CDR3 is TGTGCCAGCAGCTCTGGCGGAGGACGGATTAACACTGAAGCTTTCTTT.

The rearrangement joins TRBV4-1 to TRBJ2-3, with TRBD2 as a possible D gene (5 bases). V was trimmed by 1 base and J by 2 bases, leaving 13 bases between them. Looked up from germline, CDR1 is MGHRA and CDR2 is YSYEKL. The CDR3 is 16 residues long. The CDR3 DNA reads TGCGCCAGCAGCCAAGCTGCTAGCCTATCCACAGATACGCAGTATTTT. This gives the protein CASSQAASLSTDTQYF.

Written as DNA, the CDR3 is TGTGCCATCAGTGGGGACAGGGCGGTCAAAAACTATGGCTACACCTTC. Translated, it gives CAISGDRAVKNYGYTF. The rearrangement uses TRBV10-3 and TRBJ1-2, with 9 bases identical to TRBD1. Germline V CDR1 and CDR2: ENHRY, SYGVKD. The junction had 8 bases not matched to a gene; V was cut back by 4 bases and J by 2 bases. There are 16 residues in the CDR3.

The rearrangement joins TRBV29-1 to TRBJ1-2, with a tentative D call TRBD1 (6 bases). This CDR3 is 13 amino acids long. Germline CDR1 is SQVTM and CDR2 is ANQGSEA. The V gene lost 3 bases and the J gene lost 8 bases, with 16 bases spanning the gap. The CDR3 sequence is CSVDSRGGAGYTF. CDR3 sequence (DNA): TGCAGCGTTGATAGTCGGGGGGGGGCGGGCTACACCTTC.

In its sample, this clone was seen a few times. The chain employs TRBV14 and TRBJ2-7; the match to TRBD1 covers 8 bases. Germline V CDR1 and CDR2: SGHDN, FVKESK. Trimming took 4 bases from V and 2 from J; bases not matched to a gene: 10. The CDR3 is made up of 16 amino acids. The CDR3 DNA follows: TGTGCCAGCAGCCCTATGCCGCGGACAGGGCCCTACGAGCAGTACTTC. This gives the protein CASSPMPRTGPYEQYF.

V gene TRBV19 combines with J gene TRBJ1-1; D might be TRBD1 (6 bases). CDR3 size: 17 residues. CDR1 is LNHDA and CDR2 is SQIVND in the germline V gene (reference sequence). The V end was cut by 4 bases, the J end by 2 bases, with 20 bases between. The DNA of the CDR3 is TGTGCCAGTAGTAATGAATTCGGGGCGGGGGCCAACACTGAAGCTTTCTTT. It yields the protein CASSNEFGAGANTEAFF. Combining the CDR3 with reference TRBV19 and TRBJ1-1 gives the whole variable domain DGGITQSPKYLFRKEGQNVTLSCEQNLNHDAMYWYRQDPGQGLRLIYYSQIVNDFQKGDIAEGYSVSREKKESFPLTVTSAQKNPTAFYLCASSNEFGAGANTEAFFGQGTRLTVV.

This clone was seen only once. The J gene is TRBJ2-7, the V gene TRBV5-1, with a possible D match to TRBD1 (6 bases). The V and J ends lost 0 bases and 6 bases respectively, with 10 bases between them. CDR1 is SGHRS and CDR2 is YFSETQ in the germline V gene. The CDR3 runs to 13 residues. In nucleotides, the CDR3 is TGCGCCAGCAGCTTGGACGCAGGGGTCGAGCAGTACTTC. As protein: CASSLDAGVEQYF.

The chain links TRBV29-1 to TRBJ2-3, with unresolved D. The CDR3 runs 11 residues. With 3 bases removed from V and 5 bases from J, the gap between germline ends came to 6 bases. Germline V gene lookup returns CDR1 SQVTM and CDR2 ANQGSEA. As DNA, the CDR3 is TGCAGCGTTGATATCGGAGATACGCAGTATTTT. As protein: CSVDIGDTQYF.

The chain uses TRBV6-4 and TRBJ2-1, with D perhaps matching TRBD2 (6 bases). This CDR3 region has 14 residues. Trimming took 4 bases from V and 3 from J, leaving 10 bases between them. CDR1 and CDR2 from the germline V gene are MRHNA and SNTAGT. CDR3 amino acids: CASSVGEDYNEQFF. CDR3 sequence (DNA): TGTGCCAGCAGTGTGGGGGAGGACTACAATGAGCAGTTCTTC.

The V call is TRBV21-1, the J call TRBJ2-5; TRBD1 is the table's D call and was not checked against the DNA. TRBV21-1 is a listed pseudogene. This CDR3 spans 16 amino acids. CDR3 DNA sequence: TGTGCCAGCAGCAAGAAGGGACAGGGGGCACGAGAGACCCAGTACTTC. Encoded protein: CASSKKGQGARETQYF.

The rearrangement links TRBV15 to TRBJ2-5; 8 nucleotides line up with TRBD2. CDR1 is LNHNV and CDR2 is YYDKDF in the germline V gene (reference sequence). V shed 0 bases, J shed 1 base, and the junction held 7 bases outside the gene matches. The CDR3 sequence is 17 residues long. CDR3: CATSRDVTSGLQETQYF. Written as DNA, the CDR3 is TGTGCCACCAGCAGAGATGTCACTAGCGGTCTCCAAGAGACCCAGTACTTC.

The table lists this clone with a count of one. The chain combines TRBV28 with TRBJ1-4; maybe TRBD1 (5 bases). Looked up from germline, CDR1 is MDHEN and CDR2 is SYDVKM. V was cut by 7 bases and J by 0 bases, with 12 bases left in between. The length of the CDR3 is 15 residues. Here the CDR3 DNA reads TGTGCCAGCAACCCGACAGATGCAACTAATGAAAAACTGTTTTTT. As protein: CASNPTDATNEKLFF.